A single sample is the source of the 6 T cell receptor beta chains below, sequenced in a study of CD8 T cell repertoires and HIV-1 epitope variants. Some clones are missing from TCRdb's copy, which holds only in-frame ones; the method was immunoSEQ multiplex PCR. The table records roughly 5,000 clones, around two thirds of them present only once. No cognate antigen is known for these TCRs. Sequenced: cultured CD8+ T cells derived from PBMCs. Receptors originate from a male donor with HIV.

Points on this clone: A junction end diverges from the germline sequence, so it may reflect a read error. V usage is TRBV29-1 and J usage is TRBJ1-1; D remains ambiguous. The CDR3 is 13 amino acids. Germline CDR1 and CDR2: SQVTM and ANQGSEA. The CDR3 here is CSVEEPRGTEAFF. CDR3 sequence (DNA): TGCAGCGTGGAAGAGCCCCGGGGCACTGAAGCTTTCTTT.

By frequency in the sample, this clone is large (0.1 to 1%). The CDR3 sequence: CASSLTSGTFAYEQYF. The CDR3 DNA reads TGTGCCAGCAGCTTAACCTCAGGGACTTTCGCCTACGAGCAGTACTTC. V usage is TRBV27 and J usage is TRBJ2-7; tentatively, D is TRBD2 (6 bases). The length of the CDR3 is 16 residues. V lost 6 bases and J lost 2, with 20 bases in between. The germline gives CDR1 MNHEY, CDR2 SMNVEV (reference sequence).

The V gene is TRBV7-6, the J gene TRBJ2-1; TRBD2 matches at 7 bases. Germline V gene lookup returns CDR1 SGHVS and CDR2 FNYEAQ. J lost 0 bases, V lost 5 bases, and 4 bases had no gene match. This CDR3 is 15 amino acids long. CDR3 protein: CASSTAGSSYNEQFF. The CDR3 coding sequence is TGTGCCAGCAGCACAGCGGGGAGCTCCTACAATGAGCAGTTCTTC.

The V gene is TRBV2, the J gene TRBJ1-1, with D perhaps TRBD1 (5 bases). Germline CDR1 and CDR2: SNHLY and FYNNEI. V was shortened by 7 bases and J by 1 base, with 10 bases between the two germline ends. CDR3 length: 13 residues. CDR3: CASTNGGNTEAFF. The CDR3 nucleotides read TGTGCCAGCACCAACGGGGGGAACACTGAAGCTTTCTTT.

The rearrangement uses TRBV6-4 and TRBJ2-3; 13 positions agree with TRBD2. The trim removed 0 bases at V and 4 bases at J, leaving 1 base unmatched. Germline CDR1 reads MRHNA; CDR2 reads SNTAGT. This CDR3 region has 16 residues. CDR3 residues: CASSDSTSGGADTQYF. In nucleotides, the CDR3 is TGTGCCAGCAGTGACTCAACTAGCGGGGGGGCAGATACGCAGTATTTT.

The chain joins TRBV7-2 to TRBJ1-4; D is ambiguous. Between the trimmed V and J ends, which lost 1 base and 4 bases, there was a span of 10 bases. The CDR3 is 15 residues long. Germline CDR1 is SGHTA and CDR2 is FQGNSA. This chain's CDR3 is CASSLDWEINEKLFF. CDR3 DNA: TGTGCCAGCAGCTTAGATTGGGAGATTAATGAAAAACTGTTTTTT.